The next 7 T cell receptor beta chains were all read from a single sample in a study of blood T cell repertoires in COVID-19. Only in-frame clones appear in the TCRdb table, and some are missing; sequencing was by immunoSEQ multiplex PCR. The table lists about 140,000 clones, 85% to 90% of them singletons. The sequenced sample consisted of peripheral blood. The receptors stem from a human donor in a cohort sampled during active COVID-19.

The sample holds one count of this clone. The chain joins TRBV6-4 to TRBJ2-3; no firm D call. The V gene's germline CDR1 is MRHNA and CDR2 SNTAGT. Trimming left V 2 bases short and J 3 bases short, with 9 bases between. This CDR3 is built from 14 residues. The CDR3 bases are TGTGCCAGCAGTGACGGAGACGGAACAGATACGCAGTATTTT. Amino acids: CASSDGDGTDTQYF.

The rearrangement joins TRBV5-1 to TRBJ2-1; 11 nucleotides agree with TRBD2. This CDR3 is 17 amino acids long. Germline assignment: CDR1 SGHRS and CDR2 YFSETQ. Trimming cost V 0 bases and J 7 bases; bases outside gene matches: 9. The CDR3 nucleotides are TGCGCCAGCAGCTTGGGGTTAGCGGGAGGGTCGCGGAATGAGCAGTTCTTC. It translates to CASSLGLAGGSRNEQFF. Full variable domain (missing parts from reference TRBV5-1 and TRBJ2-1): KAGVTQTPRYLIKTRGQQVTLSCSPISGHRSVSWYQQTPGQGLQFLFEYFSETQRNKGNFPGRFSGRQFSNSRSEMNVSTLELGDSALYLCASSLGLAGGSRNEQFFGPGTRLTVL.

The rearrangement links TRBV28 to TRBJ2-6, with 7 bases lining up with TRBD1. V trimming: 3 bases; J trimming: 9 bases; junction bases outside the gene matches: 8. The germline gives CDR1 MDHEN, CDR2 SYDVKM. There are 15 residues in the CDR3. As DNA, the CDR3 is TGTGCCAGCAGTTTGCAGACGACAGGGCTCAACGTCCTGACTTTC. Translation gives CASSLQTTGLNVLTF.

The genes are TRBV6-5 and TRBJ2-7, with 11 bases fitting TRBD2. J gave up 5 bases and V 6 bases, and 9 bases lay outside the gene matches. CDR1 and CDR2 (germline): MNHEY, SVGAGI. CDR3 length: 15 amino acids. CDR3 protein: CASSRTLAGGNEQYF. The CDR3 bases are TGTGCCAGCAGCCGAACCCTAGCGGGGGGTAACGAGCAGTACTTC.

Only a few counts were recorded for this clone. The CDR3 sequence is CASSERGEPGEQFF. As DNA, the CDR3 is TGTGCCAGCAGTGAGCGGGGGGAACCAGGGGAGCAGTTCTTC. The V and J genes are TRBV6-1 and TRBJ2-1; 8 positions match TRBD2. The CDR3 consists of 14 residues. V gave up 3 bases and J gave up 10 bases; unmatched junction bases: 8. Germline CDR1 is MNHNS and CDR2 is SASEGT.

Here the CDR3 DNA reads TGCGCCAGCAGCTTGCGCCTGGGACTAGCGGGGGGCGGCACAGATACGCAGTATTTT. Protein: CASSLRLGLAGGGTDTQYF. The genes are TRBV5-1 and TRBJ2-3, with TRBD2 matching over 15 bases. Trimming at V came to 1 base and at J to 1 base, leaving 7 bases not matched to a gene. CDR1 and CDR2 (germline): SGHRS, YFSETQ. CDR3 length equals 19 residues.

The chain employs TRBV18 and TRBJ2-2; possibly TRBD1 for D (6 bases). The CDR3 sequence is 15 residues long. V lost 3 bases and J 1 base, leaving 9 bases between the germline ends. Germline V gene data show CDR1 as KGHSH and CDR2 as LQKENI. The CDR3 spells CASSPLGQNTGELFF. The CDR3 coding sequence is TGTGCCAGCTCACCCCTGGGACAGAACACCGGGGAGCTGTTTTTT.